This T cell receptor (beta chain) comes out of a study of blood T cell repertoires in COVID-19. Study-level information: The United States, Italy and Spain provided the acute and convalescent COVID-19 samples. T cells, B-cell-depleted T cells, or PBMCs supplied cDNA or gDNA.

In the original analysis: Amplification of reference gene primers was used by the study to estimate nucleated cell counts. Clones were read by immunoSEQ multiplex PCR, and TCRdb kept only the in-frame ones, dropping some. V and J calls and clone size are given by that table; D and trimming were obtained from the DNA. This sample carries under 9,000 clones, around 80% of them seen once, and the ten largest clones take about 9.4%. The ends lost 0 bases at V and 3 bases at J; junction bases unmatched: 5. This CDR3 spans 16 amino acids. CDR1 is SGHDT and CDR2 is YYEEEE in the germline V gene. This chain connects TRBV5-6 to TRBJ1-5, with 8 bases matching TRBD1. The receptor was isolated from a human donor in a cohort sampled during active COVID-19. Sample: peripheral blood. This CDR3 is CASSLAAGGINQPQHF. As DNA, the CDR3 is TGTGCCAGCAGCTTGGCGGCAGGGGGCATCAATCAGCCCCAGCATTTT. The entire variable domain, with the rest obtained from reference TRBV5-6 and TRBJ1-5, is as follows: DAGVTQSPTHLIKTRGQQVTLRCSPKSGHDTVSWYQQALGQGPQFIFQYYEEEERQRGNFPDRFSGHQFPNYSSELNVNALLLGDSALYLCASSLAAGGINQPQHFGDGTRLSIL.